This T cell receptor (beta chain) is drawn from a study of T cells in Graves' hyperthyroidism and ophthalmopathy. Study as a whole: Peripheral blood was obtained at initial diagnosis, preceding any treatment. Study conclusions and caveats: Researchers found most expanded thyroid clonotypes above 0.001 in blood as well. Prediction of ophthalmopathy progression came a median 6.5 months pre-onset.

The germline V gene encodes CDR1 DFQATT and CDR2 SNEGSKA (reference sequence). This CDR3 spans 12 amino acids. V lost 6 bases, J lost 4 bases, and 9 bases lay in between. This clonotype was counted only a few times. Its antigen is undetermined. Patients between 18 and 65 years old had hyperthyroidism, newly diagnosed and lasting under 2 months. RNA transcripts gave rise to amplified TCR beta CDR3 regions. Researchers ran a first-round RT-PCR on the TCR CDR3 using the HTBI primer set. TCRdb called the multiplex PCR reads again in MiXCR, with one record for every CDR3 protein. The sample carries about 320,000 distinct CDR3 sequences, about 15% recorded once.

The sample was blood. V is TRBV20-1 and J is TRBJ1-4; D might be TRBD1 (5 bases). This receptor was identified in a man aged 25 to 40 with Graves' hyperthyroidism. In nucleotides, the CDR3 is TGCAGTGCCAAAGGACATAATGAAAAACTGTTTTTT. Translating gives CSAKGHNEKLFF.